This TCR beta chain was documented in a study of T-cell reconstitution after alpha-beta-depleted transplantation in children. Germline V CDR1 and CDR2: LNHDA, SQIVND (reference sequence). The CDR3 extends over 15 amino acids. The germline V and J ends were trimmed by 1 base and 0 bases, with 9 bases remaining between them. This clonotype came up a few times. Unique molecular identifiers tagged the TCRbeta library. TCRdb recomputed calls from the PCR reads with MiXCR, one row per CDR3 protein. The sample shows about 830,000 distinct CDR3 sequences, 16% of them seen only once. This TCR derives from a male patient between 5 and 17 years old who had a stem cell transplant for acute lymphoblastic leukemia, so the T cells may come from the graft donor. The sample in question was PBMCs, mostly from graft donor cells, obtained 360 days after TCRalphabeta/CD19-depleted stem cell transplant. V is TRBV19 and J is TRBJ1-1; D is unresolved. CDR3: CASSIGLGLNTEAFF. DNA of the CDR3: TGTGCCAGTAGTATAGGGCTGGGCCTGAACACTGAAGCTTTCTTT.